This T cell receptor (beta chain) emerged from a study of T-cell memory formation after mild COVID-19. Whole-study findings and limits: Clones that shrank (day 15 to 85) were balanced CD4/CD8, whereas later expanders leaned CD4+. Cross-reactive memory seemingly joined, as some responding clones were found in pre-infection memory. Mainly in CM and EM were contracting CD4+ clones; CD8+ were in EMRA.

The CDR3 runs to 17 residues. Germline V gives CDR1 SGHDT, CDR2 YYEEEE. After removal of 0 bases from V and 7 bases from J, the junction contained 9 bases not matched to a gene. Comment on this clonotype: As yet, its antigen is unknown.

From the 5' RACE reads, TCRdb called clonotypes with MiXCR, one entry per CDR3 protein. The sample comprises around 310,000 distinct CDR3 sequences, approximately 15% of which are singletons, and about a fifth rests with the top ten. The chain combines TRBV5-6 with TRBJ2-1; TRBD2 matches at 11 bases. This TCR was sampled from a young man who had mild COVID-19 (a few samples of this study predate the infection). Cell type and time point are not known. The material sequenced was PBMCs or a T cell subset sorted from them (not recorded which). Here the CDR3 reads CASSLGPSGGHSNEQFF. CDR3 nucleotides: TGTGCCAGCAGCTTGGGGCCTAGCGGGGGGCATAGTAATGAGCAGTTCTTC.